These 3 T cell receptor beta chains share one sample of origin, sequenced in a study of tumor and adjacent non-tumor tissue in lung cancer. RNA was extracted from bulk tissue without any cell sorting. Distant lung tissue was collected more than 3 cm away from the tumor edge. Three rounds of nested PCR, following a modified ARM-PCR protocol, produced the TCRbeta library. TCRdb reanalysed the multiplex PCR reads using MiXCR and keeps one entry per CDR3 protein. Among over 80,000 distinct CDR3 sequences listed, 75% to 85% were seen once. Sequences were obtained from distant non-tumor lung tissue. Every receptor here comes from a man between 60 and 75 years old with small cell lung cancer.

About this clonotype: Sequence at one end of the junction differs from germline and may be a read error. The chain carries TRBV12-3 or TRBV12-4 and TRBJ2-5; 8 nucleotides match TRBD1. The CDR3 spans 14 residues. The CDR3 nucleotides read TGTGCCAGCAGTTTGATGGACAGGGAAGAGAGCCAGTGCTTC. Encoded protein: CASSLMDREESQCF.

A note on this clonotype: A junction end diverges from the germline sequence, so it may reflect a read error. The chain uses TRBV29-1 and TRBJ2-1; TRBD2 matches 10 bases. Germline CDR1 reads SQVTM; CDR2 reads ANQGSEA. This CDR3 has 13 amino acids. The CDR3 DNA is TGCATCGTTGAAGGACTAGCGGAGAATGAGCAGTTCTTC. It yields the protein CIVEGLAENEQFF.

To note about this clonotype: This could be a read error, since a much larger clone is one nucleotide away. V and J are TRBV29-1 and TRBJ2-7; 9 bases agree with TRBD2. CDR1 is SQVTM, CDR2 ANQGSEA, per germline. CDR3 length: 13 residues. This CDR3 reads CSVASGMSYGQYF. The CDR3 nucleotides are TGCAGCGTTGCTAGCGGGATGTCCTACGGGCAGTACTTC.